Listed below are T cell receptor beta chains from one sample, sequenced in a study of T cell responses to AZD1222 COVID-19 vaccine. The protocol was immunoSEQ multiplex PCR, while the TCRdb copy is restricted to in-frame clones and leaves out a portion. The table includes approximately 150,000 clones, just under 95% detected once. The sequenced sample was peripheral blood, obtained on day 0 of AZD1222 vaccination. The receptor source for this set is an adult in good health. The CDR3 runs from the conserved cysteine through the conserved F or W. A D gene is named only where the DNA matches it firmly. Size is stated for part of the rows, as once, few or many counts, or as a class when the clone is expanded.

-	TRBJ2-5	TRBV11-2	TRBD2	19	CASSSLEETSGLREGTQYF	TGTGCCAGCAGCTCACTGGAAGAAACTAGCGGGCTAAGGGAAGGGACCCAGTACTTC
-	TRBJ1-4	TRBV30	-	12	CAWSVLGGKLFF	TGTGCCTGGAGTGTATTAGGGGGAAAACTGTTTTTT
-	TRBJ2-7	TRBV4-2	TRBD2	17	CASSQDIRGGRSYEQYF	TGTGCCAGCAGCCAAGATATCCGGGGGGGCCGGTCCTACGAGCAGTACTTC
-	TRBJ1-1	TRBV25-1	-	16	CASSVSGGVLSAEGFF	TGTGCCAGCAGTGTTAGTGGGGGAGTACTATCAGCTGAAGGTTTCTTT
-	TRBJ2-1	TRBV20-1	-	11	CSPKGGDEQFF	TGCAGTCCGAAAGGGGGAGATGAGCAGTTCTTC
-	TRBJ2-3	TRBV19	-	16	CASSIGQFPDTDTQYF	TGTGCCAGTAGTATAGGTCAATTCCCAGACACAGATACGCAGTATTTT
-	TRBJ1-2	TRBV28	TRBD1	14	CASSPETGGYGYTF	TGTGCCAGCAGTCCGGAGACAGGGGGCTATGGCTACACCTTC
-	TRBJ1-5	TRBV30	TRBD1	14	CAWGRGGRHQPQHF	TGTGCCTGGGGCAGGGGGGGACGCCATCAGCCCCAGCATTTT
-	TRBJ1-5	TRBV4-3	-	16	CASSQEPSDRNQPQHF	TGCGCCAGCAGCCAAGAACCCTCGGACCGCAATCAGCCCCAGCATTTT
once	TRBJ2-7	TRBV7-3	-	13	CASSLTVLNEQYF	TGTGCCAGCAGCTTAACGGTCTTAAACGAGCAGTACTTC
-	TRBJ1-5	TRBV7-7	TRBD1	21	CASSSLTVGDRGPVSNQPQHF	TGTGCTAGCAGCTCCCTAACGGTTGGGGACAGGGGGCCTGTAAGCAATCAGCCCCAGCATTTT
once	TRBJ2-5	TRBV5-1	-	16	CASSLGGVPVEETQYF	TGCGCCAGCAGCTTGGGTGGGGTCCCGGTTGAAGAGACCCAGTACTTC
-	TRBJ1-5	TRBV28	-	15	CASSLGGGYNQPQHF	TGTGCCAGCAGTTTAGGTGGAGGGTACAATCAGCCCCAGCATTTT
-	TRBJ1-2	TRBV7-8	TRBD1	17	CASSISGQASAGYGYTF	TGTGCCAGCAGCATTTCCGGACAGGCGTCGGCGGGGTATGGCTACACCTTC
-	TRBJ2-5	TRBV7-9	-	15	CASRMGDAAWETQYF	TGTGCCAGCAGGATGGGGGACGCCGCCTGGGAGACCCAGTACTTC
-	TRBJ1-6	TRBV30	TRBD1	14	CAWSGGQGNSPLHF	TGTGCCTGGAGTGGTGGACAGGGTAATTCACCCCTCCACTTT
-	TRBJ1-5	TRBV4-2	-	13	CASSQTSGQPQHF	TGTGCCAGCAGCCAGACCAGTGGACAGCCCCAGCATTTT
-	TRBJ1-2	TRBV7-8	TRBD1	18	CASSLAGDRDLANYGYTF	TGTGCCAGCAGCTTAGCGGGGGACAGGGATTTAGCTAACTATGGCTACACCTTC
once	TRBJ2-2	TRBV30	-	14	CAWSGTSNTGELFF	TGTGCCTGGTCAGGGACTTCTAACACCGGGGAGCTGTTTTTT
-	TRBJ1-3	TRBV5-1	TRBD1	14	CASSRQGSGNTIYF	TGCGCCAGTTCAAGACAGGGCTCTGGAAACACCATATATTTT
-	TRBJ2-1	TRBV30	-	10	CAWSGPGQFF	TGTGCCTGGAGTGGTCCGGGGCAGTTCTTC
-	TRBJ2-3	TRBV28	-	13	CASSSGGTDTQYF	TGTGCCAGCAGCTCTGGGGGCACAGATACGCAGTATTTT
-	TRBJ1-2	TRBV4-1	-	15	CASSQDGKGDYGYTF	TGCGCCAGCAGCCAAGATGGTAAGGGTGACTATGGCTACACCTTC
-	TRBJ2-1	TRBV4-1	-	13	CASSQVPPGEQFF	TGCGCCAGCAGCCAAGTCCCGCCGGGGGAGCAGTTCTTC
-	TRBJ1-2	TRBV7-9	-	13	CASSPGVNYGYTF	TGTGCCAGCAGCCCGGGGGTTAACTATGGCTACACCTTC
-	TRBJ1-2	TRBV15	-	15	CATSRVVTENYGYTF	TGTGCCACCAGCAGAGTAGTGACAGAGAACTATGGCTACACCTTC
-	TRBJ1-1	TRBV30	TRBD1	13	CAWAGQGNTEAFF	TGTGCCTGGGCGGGACAGGGCAACACTGAAGCTTTCTTT
-	TRBJ1-2	TRBV19	-	13	CASSIGPADGYTF	TGTGCCAGTAGTATAGGGCCAGCGGACGGCTACACCTTC
-	TRBJ1-6	TRBV4-3	TRBD1	17	CASSPGVSGTENSPLHF	TGCGCCAGCAGCCCGGGAGTGTCCGGGACAGAGAATTCACCCCTCCACTTT
-	TRBJ2-5	TRBV4-1	-	12	CASSPLRGAQYF	TGCGCCAGCAGCCCCCTCCGTGGGGCCCAGTACTTC
-	TRBJ2-1	TRBV6-2/TRBV6-3	-	11	CASSPGSRGFF	TGTGCCAGCAGCCCCGGTTCCAGGGGTTTCTTC
-	TRBJ1-2	TRBV7-2	-	13	CASSPDRNYGYTF	TGTGCCAGCAGCCCGGACAGAAACTATGGCTACACCTTC
-	TRBJ1-5	TRBV3-1/TRBV3-2	-	19	CASSQESIGAGSGNQPQHF	TGTGCCAGCAGCCAAGAAAGTATAGGAGCAGGGTCCGGCAATCAGCCCCAGCATTTT
-	TRBJ1-5	TRBV4-1	TRBD1	15	CASSQVDRGLQPQHF	TGCGCCAGCAGCCAAGTAGACAGGGGGCTTCAGCCCCAGCATTTT
-	TRBJ2-1	TRBV6-4	TRBD2	13	CASSDSGVNEQFF	TGTGCCAGCAGTGATAGCGGGGTCAATGAGCAGTTCTTC
-	TRBJ1-6	TRBV2	TRBD1	14	CASSPGQGDSPLHF	TGTGCCAGCAGCCCGGGACAGGGGGATTCACCCCTCCACTTT